The 8 T cell receptor beta chains in this list originate from one sample, sequenced in a study of glioma-infiltrating T cells after dendritic cell vaccination. Generated by immunoSEQ multiplex PCR, the TCRdb table keeps only in-frame clones and is missing some. The table has some 91,000 clones, approximately 80% seen once. As for time point: after dendritic cell vaccination, including at tumor progression/relapse. The material sequenced was blood, taken after dendritic cell vaccination. Receptor source: a human donor with glioblastoma.

The chain employs TRBV6-1 and TRBJ2-7; D is perhaps TRBD1 (5 bases). Trimming left V 5 bases short and J 4 bases short, with 9 bases between. CDR3 length equals 12 residues. Per germline, CDR1 MNHNS and CDR2 SASEGT. The CDR3 sequence is CASSLDKYEQYV. The DNA of the CDR3 is TGTGCCAGCAGTTTGGACAAATACGAGCAGTACGTC.

V usage is TRBV27 and J usage is TRBJ2-2; tentatively, D is TRBD2 (6 bases). Germline CDR1 reads MNHEY; CDR2 reads SMNVEV (reference sequence). V lost 2 bases, J lost 2 bases, and 9 bases lay in between. This CDR3 contains 15 residues. The CDR3 sequence is CASSLKGLNTGELFF. The CDR3 coding sequence is TGTGCCAGCAGTTTAAAGGGACTCAACACCGGGGAGCTGTTTTTT.

The V gene is TRBV11-3, the J gene TRBJ1-6; D possibly corresponds to TRBD1 (6 bases). Trimming pared 4 bases from V and 5 bases from J, leaving 12 bases between. Germline V gene data show CDR1 as SGHNT and CDR2 as YENEEA. CDR3 length: 15 residues. CDR3 sequence: CASSSSTGNNSPLHF. CDR3 DNA sequence: TGTGCCAGCAGCTCCTCTACAGGGAATAATTCACCCCTCCACTTT.

Comments on this clone: Other DNA sequences of this sample code for an identical CDR3. The rearrangement joins TRBV6-5 to TRBJ1-5; D gene ambiguous. V was clipped by 5 bases and J by 2 bases, with 10 bases between them. CDR1 MNHEY and CDR2 SVGAGI come from the germline V gene. The CDR3 covers 14 residues. CDR3 sequence reads: CASSLLGGNQPQHF. As DNA, the CDR3 is TGTGCCAGCAGTCTCCTCGGGGGCAATCAGCCCCAGCATTTT.

J is TRBJ2-7 and V is TRBV5-1; 7 nucleotides align to TRBD1. V dropped 3 bases and J dropped 2; count of bases not matched to a gene: 5. The CDR3 sequence is 14 residues long. Germline V gene lookup returns CDR1 SGHRS and CDR2 YFSETQ. The CDR3 region is CASSSWDSPYEQYF. The CDR3 DNA follows: TGCGCCAGCAGCTCTTGGGACAGCCCCTACGAGCAGTACTTC.

This rearrangement joins TRBV19 to TRBJ2-1; possible D gene TRBD1, 5 bases. The V end was cut by 6 bases, the J end by 8 bases, with 8 bases between. CDR3 size: 11 residues. Per the germline V gene, CDR1 is LNHDA and CDR2 is SQIVND (reference sequence). The CDR3 is CASRDRYEQFF. DNA of the CDR3: TGTGCCAGTAGAGACAGATATGAGCAGTTCTTC.

This clone has just a few counts. The V and J genes are TRBV27 and TRBJ2-2, with 7 bases matching TRBD1. The trim removed 4 bases at V and 4 bases at J, leaving 0 bases unmatched. Looked up from germline, CDR1 is MNHEY and CDR2 is SMNVEV (reference sequence). CDR3 size: 13 residues. CDR3 nucleotides: TGTGCCAGCAGTTACAGGGGCACCGGGGAGCTGTTTTTT. Protein: CASSYRGTGELFF.

This clone was counted a single time. The chain combines TRBV7-9 with TRBJ2-5, with 11 bases aligning to TRBD1. The length of the CDR3 is 15 residues. J lost 4 bases, V lost 10 bases, and 11 bases had no gene match. Germline CDR1 is SEHNR and CDR2 is FQNEAQ (reference sequence). CDR3 DNA: TGTGCCACCACCAGATCGGGGACAGGGGGAGAGACCCAGTACTTC. It translates to CATTRSGTGGETQYF. Full variable domain (rest looked up from reference TRBV7-9 and TRBJ2-5): DTGVSQNPRHKITKRGQNVTFRCDPISEHNRLYWYRQTLGQGPEFLTYFQNEAQLEKSRLLSDRFSAERPKGSFSTLEIQRTEQGDSAMYLCATTRSGTGGETQYFGPGTRLLVL.